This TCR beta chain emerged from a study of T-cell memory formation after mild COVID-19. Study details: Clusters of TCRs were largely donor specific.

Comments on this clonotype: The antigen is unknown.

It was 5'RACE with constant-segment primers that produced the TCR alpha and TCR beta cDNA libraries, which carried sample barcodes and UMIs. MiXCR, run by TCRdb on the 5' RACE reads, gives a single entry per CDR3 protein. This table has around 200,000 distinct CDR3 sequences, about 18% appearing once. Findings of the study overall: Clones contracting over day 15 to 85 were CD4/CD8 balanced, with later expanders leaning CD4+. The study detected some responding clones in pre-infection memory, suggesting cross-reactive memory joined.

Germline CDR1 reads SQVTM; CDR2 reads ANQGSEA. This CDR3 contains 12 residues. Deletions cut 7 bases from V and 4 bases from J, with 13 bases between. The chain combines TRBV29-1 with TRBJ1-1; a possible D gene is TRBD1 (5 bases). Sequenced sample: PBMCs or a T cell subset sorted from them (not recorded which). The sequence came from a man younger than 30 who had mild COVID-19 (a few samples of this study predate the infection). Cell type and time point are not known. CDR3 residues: CSGGPRGTEAFF. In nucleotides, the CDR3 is TGCAGCGGCGGGCCGAGGGGCACTGAAGCTTTCTTT.